These T cell receptor beta chains were read from a single sample in a study of blood T cell repertoires in COVID-19. Profiled with immunoSEQ multiplex PCR; TCRdb holds only in-frame clones, not every one. The sample contains 490,000 or so clones, 88% of which appear only once. The sequenced sample was PBMCs or T cells enriched from blood (not recorded which). These receptors came from a woman aged 60 to 75 who had recovered from COVID-19. CDR3s include the opening cysteine and the closing phenylalanine or tryptophan. A D gene is named only where the DNA matches it firmly. Part of the rows lack a size; the others show once, few, many or a class for expanded clones.

d_call j_call clone_size v_call cdr3_aa cdr3_nt
. TRBJ2-3 . TRBV7-9 CASSLVVGGEFSTDTQYF TGTGCCAGCAGCTTAGTGGTAGGGGGGGAGTTCAGCACAGATACGCAGTATTTT
TRBD2 TRBJ2-7 . TRBV7-9 CASSERGVFSYEQYF TGTGCCAGCAGTGAGCGGGGGGTGTTTTCCTACGAGCAGTACTTC
. TRBJ1-1 . TRBV18 CASSPPRGLDRANTEAFF TGTGCCAGCTCACCACCGCGGGGACTTGACAGAGCGAACACTGAAGCTTTCTTT
. TRBJ2-7 . TRBV7-9 CASSTDRHEQYF TGTGCCAGCAGCACCGACAGGCACGAGCAGTACTTC
TRBD1 TRBJ2-1 . TRBV4-1 CASSQEQGSYNEQFF TGCGCCAGCAGCCAAGAACAGGGGAGTTACAATGAGCAGTTCTTC
. TRBJ2-2 . TRBV29-1 CGAQSAGELFF TGCGGAGCACAATCGGCCGGGGAGCTGTTTTTT
. TRBJ2-2 . TRBV24-1 CATSDRGFHTGELFF TGTGCCACCAGTGATAGGGGGTTTCACACCGGGGAGCTGTTTTTT
. TRBJ2-5 . TRBV12-3/TRBV12-4 CASSSPGETQYF TGTGCCAGCAGCTCCCCCGGAGAGACCCAGTACTTC
TRBD1 TRBJ1-3 . TRBV5-4 CASSWTGSGNTIYF TGTGCCAGCAGTTGGACAGGCTCTGGAAACACCATATATTTT
TRBD2 TRBJ2-7 . TRBV2 CASSAARGVGEQYF TGTGCCAGCAGCGCCGCGCGGGGGGTAGGTGAGCAGTACTTC
. TRBJ1-3 few TRBV18 CASSPQTWAIYF TGTGCCAGCTCACCACAGACTTGGGCCATATATTTT
TRBD1 TRBJ1-1 . TRBV18 CASSLRDRGLGTEAFF TGTGCCAGCTCACTACGGGACAGGGGGCTGGGCACTGAAGCTTTCTTT
. TRBJ1-5 . TRBV2 CASSEARGTPNQPQHF TGTGCCAGCAGTGAAGCGCGGGGAACCCCAAATCAGCCCCAGCATTTT
TRBD2 TRBJ2-2 few TRBV5-5 CASRGGTDFSGGELFF TGTGCCAGCAGGGGAGGGACGGATTTCTCTGGCGGGGAGCTGTTTTTT
. TRBJ1-1 . TRBV6-6 CATGFFGGDTEAFF TGTGCCACAGGGTTTTTCGGGGGGGACACTGAAGCTTTCTTT
. TRBJ1-2 . TRBV7-2 CASSLELRQNYGYTF TGTGCCAGCAGCTTAGAATTGAGACAGAACTATGGCTACACCTTC
. TRBJ1-1 once TRBV5-1 CASSLGSRAPRSTEAFF TGCGCCAGCAGCTTGGGGAGCAGGGCCCCCCGGAGCACTGAAGCTTTCTTT
. TRBJ2-3 . TRBV24-1 CATSDPFTQYF TGTGCCACCAGTGATCCCTTTACGCAGTATTTT
TRBD1 TRBJ1-5 . TRBV24-1 CATSDPGQGADNQPQHF TGTGCCACCAGTGATCCGGGGCAGGGGGCCGATAATCAGCCCCAGCATTTT
. TRBJ1-2 few TRBV13 CASSVSRYGYTF TGTGCCAGCAGCGTCTCCAGATATGGCTACACCTTC
TRBD1 TRBJ2-1 . TRBV5-1 CASSSSPGQGIYNEQFF TGCGCCAGCAGCTCGTCCCCTGGACAGGGGATATACAATGAGCAGTTCTTC
. TRBJ1-5 . TRBV7-5 CARSLWGDSNQPQHF TGTGCCAGAAGCTTATGGGGAGATAGCAATCAGCCCCAGCATTTT
. TRBJ1-2 . TRBV28 CASSPLNRFQGYTF TGTGCCAGCAGCCCTCTTAACAGGTTCCAGGGCTACACCTTC
TRBD1 TRBJ1-2 . TRBV5-4 CASSLPGQGFYGYTF TGTGCCAGCAGCCTACCGGGACAGGGGTTCTATGGCTACACCTTC
. TRBJ1-6 . TRBV11-3 CASSFQGFYNSPLHF TGTGCCAGCAGCTTTCAGGGATTCTATAATTCACCCCTCCACTTT
. TRBJ2-3 . TRBV9 CASSPRSDTQYF TGTGCCAGCAGCCCTAGATCAGATACGCAGTATTTT
TRBD2 TRBJ2-7 once TRBV4-1 CASSQELAGSLDEQYF TGCGCCAGCAGCCAAGAACTAGCGGGGTCCCTCGACGAGCAGTACTTC
. TRBJ2-5 . TRBV3-1/TRBV3-2 CASSQERVWGQETQYF TGTGCCAGCAGCCAAGAGAGGGTTTGGGGCCAAGAGACCCAGTACTTC
TRBD2 TRBJ2-3 . TRBV30 CAWSSGTSGGADTQYF TGTGCCTGGAGTTCCGGGACTAGCGGGGGGGCAGATACGCAGTATTTT
TRBD1 TRBJ1-2 . TRBV13 CASSLQGARGYTF TGTGCCAGCAGCTTACAGGGGGCGAGGGGCTACACCTTC
. TRBJ2-2 once TRBV5-1 CATREERSRGATNTGELFF TGCGCCACCCGCGAAGAGAGGAGCCGGGGGGCGACGAACACCGGGGAGCTGTTTTTT
TRBD1 TRBJ2-3 . TRBV12-5 CASGLAETGGPTDTQYF TGTGCTAGTGGTTTGGCCGAAACAGGGGGACCCACAGATACGCAGTATTTT
TRBD1 TRBJ1-1 . TRBV6-5 CASSFRDRGTNTEAFF TGTGCCAGCAGTTTCCGGGACAGGGGGACGAACACTGAAGCTTTCTTT
. TRBJ1-1 . TRBV19 CASTPPISMNTEAFF TGTGCCAGTACCCCCCCTATTTCGATGAACACTGAAGCTTTCTTT
. TRBJ2-7 once TRBV6-1 CASSDLLTGSSYEQYF TGTGCCAGCAGTGACCTACTGACAGGTTCCTCCTACGAGCAGTACTTC
. TRBJ1-2 . TRBV9 CASSVEGRNYGYTF TGTGCCAGCAGCGTAGAAGGGAGGAACTATGGCTACACCTTC
TRBD1 TRBJ2-7 . TRBV10-2 CASSEDRGNEQYF TGCGCCAGCAGTGAGGACAGGGGTAACGAGCAGTACTTC
. TRBJ2-3 . TRBV5-6 CASSLTADTQYF TGTGCCAGCAGCCTCACAGCAGATACGCAGTATTTT
TRBD2 TRBJ2-2 once TRBV4-1 CASSQVGGSRPNTGELFF TGCGCCAGCAGCCAAGTGGGGGGGAGCCGTCCGAACACCGGGGAGCTGTTTTTT
TRBD1 TRBJ2-1 . TRBV6-6 CASSYADRANNEQFF TGTGCCAGCAGTTACGCGGACAGGGCTAACAATGAGCAGTTCTTC
TRBD1 TRBJ2-3 . TRBV24-1 CATRGRGTGDTQYF TGTGCCACCCGGGGCAGGGGGACAGGAGATACGCAGTATTTT
TRBD1 TRBJ2-7 . TRBV6-5 CASRRGQMYEQYF TGTGCCAGCAGACGGGGACAGATGTACGAGCAGTACTTC
. TRBJ2-4 . TRBV2 CASKTQGTKNIQYF TGTGCCAGCAAAACACAGGGAACCAAAAACATTCAGTACTTC
TRBD2 TRBJ2-2 . TRBV3-1/TRBV3-2 CASSRRASGNTGELFF TGTGCCAGCAGCCGAAGGGCTAGCGGGAACACCGGGGAGCTGTTTTTT
TRBD1 TRBJ2-7 . TRBV12-3/TRBV12-4 CASSRDSYEQYF TGTGCCAGCAGCAGGGACAGCTACGAGCAGTACTTC